This record covers a single TCR beta chain. The sample originates from a study of T cell responses to AZD1222 COVID-19 vaccine. The wider study: Second doses at about 4 or about 12 weeks were pooled.

Here immunoSEQ multiplex PCR was the method, and the copy in TCRdb shows in-frame clones only, minus some. This sample has about 170,000 clones, with about nine tenths found just once. This sequence originates from an adult in good health. The sequenced sample was peripheral blood, obtained on day 0 of AZD1222 vaccination.

The CDR3 sequence is CASSVGQVTHSPLHF. DNA for the CDR3: TGTGCCAGCAGCGTAGGACAGGTGACCCATTCACCCCTCCACTTT. The chain combines TRBV9 with TRBJ1-6, with D tentatively TRBD1 (6 bases). The CDR3 spans 15 residues. V lost 0 bases and J lost 8, with 12 bases in between. Germline V gene data show CDR1 as SGDLS and CDR2 as YYNGEE.